Given below is one TCR beta chain in context. Its antigen is not yet known. No base-level quality is on record; no much larger clone is a single base apart. These data come from a study of immune evolution from preneoplasia to lung adenocarcinoma (dated by TCRdb to about 2021). In terms of the full investigation: HLA loss of heterozygosity was observed in roughly 6.8%, 16% and 36% of AIS, MIA and ADC lesions, respectively, and was not observed in any AAH lesions. The study used immune gene expression, TCR sequencing and multiplex immunofluorescence to profile the immune contexture of lung adenocarcinoma precursors and invasive adenocarcinoma. Resected precursor lesions (AAH, AIS, MIA) and invasive adenocarcinomas were each compared against paired morphologically normal lung tissue. The sample size was set by how many specimens were available, not by a prior power calculation. Whole exome sequencing and methylation data from the same cohort of nodules were integrated with the immune data. In total, the cohort included approximately 53 patients with pulmonary nodules, all of whom underwent surgical resection. A total of about 51 patients contributed TCR sequencing data. It was reported in the study that 100 to 110 samples were used for TCR sequencing. POLYSOLVER was used to infer Class I HLA alleles from exome data, and LOHHLA was used to detect allele-specific HLA loss.

Using the immunoSEQ hsTCRbeta Kit, TCR beta CDR3 regions were sequenced from DNA. The original methods were these. The ImmunoSEQ Analyzer was used to analyse the TCR sequencing data. T cell clonality was defined as 1 minus Pielou's evenness, calculated on productive rearrangements. To measure T cell diversity, the inverse Simpson index was applied to productive templates. T cell density was expressed as TCR beta template counts normalized to usable DNA, with usable DNA estimated by amplifying and sequencing housekeeping genes. TCR metrics were compared across histologic stages using two-sided Kruskal-Wallis tests. TCRdb holds this immuneACCESS table with in-frame rearrangements only. Some clones are missing; in checked studies, unresolved V genes explain under half, and the rest has no known cause. The DNA was the basis for D and trimming; V, J and clone size are from that table. Present in this sample are under 13,000 clones, about four fifths of which were seen just once. About 1.5% of the sample is in the top ten clones.

What the research found in general, with its limitations: All patients were from Japan and China, so applicability to Western populations was uncertain. The highest top T cell clone frequencies were observed in normal lung, and a progressive decrease in top T cell clone frequencies appeared to occur from AAH through AIS, MIA and invasive adenocarcinoma. The highest clonality was observed in normal lung, whereas higher T cell density and diversity but lower clonality appeared to be present in later-stage lesions. Compared with EGFR-mutant or double wild-type lesions, KRAS-mutant nodules had the highest T cell clonality. The findings were based on association rather than direct causation, and larger cohorts with long-term follow-up and longitudinal biopsies were deemed needed.

Relative to germline, V is 1 base shorter and J is 5 bases shorter, with 12 bases between their ends. According to the germline V gene, CDR1 reads LGHNA and CDR2 reads YNFKEQ. Counted from cysteine to phenylalanine, this CDR3 has 14 amino acids. The sequence is cut down to CDR3 DNA, 42 bases in frame from base 1. Between about 2013 and 2018, the patients underwent resection in either Japan or China. Histologic diagnosis of each case was confirmed independently by two lung cancer pathologists on H&E slides. For nucleic acid extraction, premalignant or tumor cells were enriched by macro-dissection following pathologic assessment. DNA was isolated from FFPE tissue using the AllPrep DNA/RNA FFPE Kit.

This receptor was taken from a person aged 65-85 years with lung adenocarcinoma. The specimen was FFPE minimally invasive lung adenocarcinoma tissue. The cell subset or site label of this sample denotes: micro-invasive lung adenocarcinoma (MIA). The chain uses TRBV4-2 and TRBJ2-7, and the D gene may be TRBD2, 5 bases matching. In nucleotides, the sequence is TGTGCCAGCAGCCAAGGTGAGGGTTCCCACGAGCAGTACTTC. Translated, it gives CASSQGEGSHEQYF.